A single sample is the source of the 17 T cell receptor beta chains below, sequenced in a study of identical twins. TCRdb re-called the 5' RACE reads through MiXCR, storing one row per CDR3 protein. In the table there are about 470,000 distinct CDR3 sequences, less than 25% of which are singletons. The sample was also reused in another study, on T cells expressing NK-cell markers.

Sample: CD4+ T cells sorted from blood. The receptors were gathered from a woman between 18 and 29 years old in good health.

This clonotype was seen a few times. The chain is built from TRBV20-1 and TRBJ1-6; D call uncertain. Germline V gives CDR1 DFQATT, CDR2 SNEGSKA (reference sequence). This CDR3 is 16 amino acids long. V lost 1 base, J lost 7 bases, and 17 bases lay in between. CDR3 sequence: CSARVGSSGTNSPLHF. The DNA for the CDR3 is TGCAGTGCTAGAGTAGGGTCGAGTGGCACGAATTCACCCCTCCACTTT.

This clonotype has only a few counts. V and J are TRBV7-9 and TRBJ1-1, with a possible D match to TRBD1 (5 bases). CDR3 length: 15 amino acids. V lost 1 base to trimming and J lost 0 bases, with 9 bases between them. From germline, CDR1 is SEHNR and CDR2 FQNEAQ (reference sequence). The CDR3 loop reads CASSLGTRVNTEAFF. The CDR3 DNA reads as TGTGCCAGCAGCTTAGGGACAAGAGTGAACACTGAAGCTTTCTTT.

Many counts were recorded for this clonotype. The rearrangement links TRBV6-1 to TRBJ1-5; the D is unclear. Germline V lookup: CDR1 MNHNS, CDR2 SASEGT. The CDR3 is made up of 14 amino acids. The germline V and J ends were trimmed by 5 bases and 10 bases, with 18 bases remaining between them. CDR3 in DNA: TGTGCCAGCAGTCGGGGAGATTCGGGGTCCCCCCAGCATTTT. Its translation: CASSRGDSGSPQHF.

This clonotype was counted between two and nine times. This chain joins TRBV12-3 or TRBV12-4 and TRBJ2-7; 12 positions match TRBD2. CDR3 length equals 15 residues. V trimming: 1 base; J trimming: 2 bases; junction bases outside the gene matches: 0. The CDR3 bases are TGTGCCAGCAGTTTAGGGACTAGCGGGGCCTACGAGCAGTACTTC. Protein: CASSLGTSGAYEQYF.

The chain couples TRBV18 to TRBJ2-7; D gene uncertain. Germline V gives CDR1 KGHSH, CDR2 LQKENI. V gave up 0 bases and J gave up 3 bases, with 3 bases separating them. This CDR3 comprises 12 residues. DNA of the CDR3: TGTGCCAGCTCACCACCGGGCTACGAGCAGTACTTC. Its protein product is CASSPPGYEQYF.

This clonotype was recorded many times. J is TRBJ2-1 and V is TRBV6-1; D perhaps matches TRBD2 (5 bases). V lost 5 bases, J lost 0 bases, and 11 bases lay in between. Germline CDR1 reads MNHNS; CDR2 reads SASEGT. CDR3 length: 15 residues. This chain's CDR3 is CASSLRGSSYNEQFF. As DNA, the CDR3 is TGTGCCAGCAGTCTAAGAGGGAGCTCCTACAATGAGCAGTTCTTC.

The gene calls are TRBV10-3 and TRBJ2-1, with 9 bases fitting TRBD1. This CDR3 is built from 17 residues. V was pared by 10 bases and J by 3 bases, with 16 bases of the junction left unmatched. Germline loops: CDR1 ENHRY, CDR2 SYGVKD. The CDR3 DNA reads TGTGCCACCCGAGGACAGGGGATGCAAAAGAGCTACAATGAGCAGTTCTTC. Protein: CATRGQGMQKSYNEQFF.

The gene calls are TRBV20-1 and TRBJ1-1, with D uncertain. CDR1 is DFQATT and CDR2 is SNEGSKA in the germline V gene (reference sequence). V was pared by 6 bases and J by 1 base, with 15 bases between. The CDR3 is 14 amino acids. Written as DNA, the CDR3 is TGCAGTGCCATTAAAGGACGGCCGAACACTGAAGCTTTCTTT. Amino acids: CSAIKGRPNTEAFF.

This sequence joins TRBV5-1 and TRBJ2-5; D is perhaps TRBD2 (6 bases). Germline values: CDR1 SGHRS, CDR2 YFSETQ. CDR3 length: 14 amino acids. V lost 4 bases to trimming and J lost 4 bases, with 14 bases between them. Here the CDR3 reads CASSPGTFVETQYF. CDR3 nucleotide sequence: TGCGCCAGCAGCCCTGGGACTTTCGTAGAGACCCAGTACTTC.

The chain carries TRBV4-2 and TRBJ2-6, with D perhaps TRBD1 (6 bases). There are 13 residues in the CDR3. Germline values: CDR1 LGHNA, CDR2 YNFKEQ. Trimming shortened V by 4 bases and J by 10 bases, and 11 bases separated the two germline ends. The CDR3 protein is CASSPPDRNVLTF. The CDR3 DNA reads TGTGCCAGCAGCCCCCCAGACAGGAACGTCCTGACTTTC.

This clonotype was seen a handful of times. The rearrangement uses TRBV20-1 and TRBJ2-1; 11 nucleotides agree with TRBD2. The CDR3 consists of 15 residues. With V trimmed by 5 bases and J by 7 bases, 10 bases remained unmatched. Germline loops: CDR1 DFQATT, CDR2 SNEGSKA (reference sequence). The CDR3, as DNA: TGCAGTGCTCACATACTAGCGGGAGTGCGGAATGAGCAGTTCTTC. This translates into CSAHILAGVRNEQFF.

This clonotype was seen only a few times. This sequence joins TRBV6-5 and TRBJ2-2; 7 bases agree with TRBD2. Per the germline V gene, CDR1 is MNHEY and CDR2 is SVGAGI. This CDR3 has 19 amino acids. The V and J ends lost 0 bases and 7 bases, in that order; junction bases with no gene match: 17. The CDR3 is CASSYSSAGGSRMGGELFF. CDR3 in DNA: TGTGCCAGCAGTTACTCGTCCGCGGGCGGGAGTCGAATGGGCGGGGAGCTGTTTTTT.

This clonotype was recorded a few times. This CDR3 is CSARPWREQFF. CDR3 nucleotide sequence: TGCAGTGCTAGGCCATGGAGGGAGCAGTTCTTC. The chain links TRBV20-1 to TRBJ2-1; D possibly corresponds to TRBD2 (5 bases). Germline V CDR1 and CDR2: DFQATT, SNEGSKA (reference sequence). The germline V and J ends were trimmed by 3 bases and 10 bases, with 10 bases remaining between them. The CDR3 is 11 amino acids.

The table lists this clonotype with a few counts. The CDR3 loop is CSARGLDPEGTDTQYF. As DNA, the CDR3 is TGCAGTGCTAGAGGTTTGGACCCTGAGGGCACAGATACGCAGTATTTT. V is TRBV20-1 and J is TRBJ2-3; no firm D call. Per the germline V gene, CDR1 is DFQATT and CDR2 is SNEGSKA (reference sequence). V was trimmed by 1 base and J by 1 base, leaving 15 bases between them. The CDR3 is 16 residues long.

This chain uses TRBV5-1 with TRBJ1-2; weak D call: TRBD1 (5 bases). V was trimmed by 2 bases and J by 3 bases, leaving 11 bases between them. The CDR3 totals 14 residues. CDR1 is SGHRS and CDR2 is YFSETQ in the germline V gene. The CDR3 here is CASSLIGTDYGYTF. CDR3 DNA: TGCGCCAGCAGCTTAATCGGGACGGACTATGGCTACACCTTC. The whole variable domain, filled in from reference TRBV5-1 and TRBJ1-2, reads KAGVTQTPRYLIKTRGQQVTLSCSPISGHRSVSWYQQTPGQGLQFLFEYFSETQRNKGNFPGRFSGRQFSNSRSEMNVSTLELGDSALYLCASSLIGTDYGYTFGSGTRLTVV.

V gene TRBV9 combines with J gene TRBJ2-3; the match to TRBD1 covers 7 bases. Germline assignment: CDR1 SGDLS and CDR2 YYNGEE. The CDR3 length is 14 residues. Trimming at V came to 4 bases and at J to 4 bases, leaving 6 bases not matched to a gene. The CDR3 protein is CASSLTGVADTQYF. CDR3 in DNA: TGTGCCAGCAGCCTTACAGGGGTTGCAGATACGCAGTATTTT.

This clonotype was observed many times. The rearrangement uses TRBV7-9 and TRBJ1-2; perhaps TRBD1 as D (5 bases). There are 14 residues in the CDR3. V lost 0 bases and J lost 8, with 13 bases in between. Per germline, CDR1 SEHNR and CDR2 FQNEAQ (reference sequence). CDR3 region: CASSLAGTGRGYTF. As DNA, the CDR3 is TGTGCCAGCAGCTTAGCGGGGACGGGTCGAGGCTACACCTTC.